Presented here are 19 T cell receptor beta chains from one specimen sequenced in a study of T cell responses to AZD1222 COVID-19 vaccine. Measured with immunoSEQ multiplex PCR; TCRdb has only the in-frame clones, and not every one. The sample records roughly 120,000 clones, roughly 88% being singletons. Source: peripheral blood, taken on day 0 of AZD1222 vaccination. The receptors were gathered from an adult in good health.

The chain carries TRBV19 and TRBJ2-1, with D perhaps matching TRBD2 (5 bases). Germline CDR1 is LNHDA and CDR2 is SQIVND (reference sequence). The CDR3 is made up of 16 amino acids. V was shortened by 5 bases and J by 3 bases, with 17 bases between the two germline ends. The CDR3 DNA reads TGTGCCAGTAGTCCCCTGGGAGAAGGGTTCTACAATGAGCAGTTCTTC. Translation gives CASSPLGEGFYNEQFF.

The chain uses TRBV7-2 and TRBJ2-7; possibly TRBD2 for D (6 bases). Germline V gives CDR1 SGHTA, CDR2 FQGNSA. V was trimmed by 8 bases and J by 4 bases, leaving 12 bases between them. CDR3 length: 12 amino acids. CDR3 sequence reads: CASSSGAYEQYF. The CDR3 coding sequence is TGTGCCAGCTCGTCGGGAGCGTACGAGCAGTACTTC.

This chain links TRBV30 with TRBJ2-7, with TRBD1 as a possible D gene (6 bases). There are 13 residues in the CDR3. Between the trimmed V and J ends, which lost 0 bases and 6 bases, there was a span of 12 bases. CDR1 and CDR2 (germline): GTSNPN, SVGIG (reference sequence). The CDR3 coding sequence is TGTGCCTGGAGTGTGCAGGGGAAGGGCGAGCAGTACTTC. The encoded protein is CAWSVQGKGEQYF.

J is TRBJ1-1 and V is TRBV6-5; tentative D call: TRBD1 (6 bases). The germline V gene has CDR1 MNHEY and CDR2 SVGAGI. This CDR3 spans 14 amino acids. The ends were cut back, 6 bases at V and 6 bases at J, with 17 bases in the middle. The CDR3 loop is CASSTRQGRAEAFF. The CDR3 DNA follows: TGTGCCAGCAGCACCCGGCAGGGGAGGGCTGAAGCTTTCTTT.

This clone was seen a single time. CDR3 coding DNA: TGCGCCAGCAGTGAAGGGACTCCCGGGGAGCTGTTTTTT. Protein: CASSEGTPGELFF. This chain joins TRBV10-2 and TRBJ2-2; TRBD2 might be the D (6 bases). The germline CDR1 and CDR2 sequences are WSHSY and SAAADI. The germline V and J ends were trimmed by 3 bases and 6 bases, with 8 bases remaining between them. The CDR3 extends over 13 amino acids.

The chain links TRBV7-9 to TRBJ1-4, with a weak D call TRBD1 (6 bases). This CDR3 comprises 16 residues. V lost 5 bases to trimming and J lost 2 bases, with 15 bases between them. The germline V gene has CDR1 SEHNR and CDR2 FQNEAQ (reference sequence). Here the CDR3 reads CASSPAGAQTNEKLFF. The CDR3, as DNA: TGTGCCAGCAGCCCAGCGGGGGCGCAGACTAATGAAAAACTGTTTTTT.

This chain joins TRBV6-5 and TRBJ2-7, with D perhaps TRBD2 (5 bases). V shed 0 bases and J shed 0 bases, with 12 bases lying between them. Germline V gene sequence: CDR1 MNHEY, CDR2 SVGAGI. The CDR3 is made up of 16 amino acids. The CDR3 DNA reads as TGTGCCAGCAGTTACTCCTATAGCGTAAACTCCTACGAGCAGTACTTC. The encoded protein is CASSYSYSVNSYEQYF.

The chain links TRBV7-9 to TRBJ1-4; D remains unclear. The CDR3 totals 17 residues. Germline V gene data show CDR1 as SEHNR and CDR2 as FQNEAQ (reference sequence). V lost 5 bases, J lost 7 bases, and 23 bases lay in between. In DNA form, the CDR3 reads TGTGCCAGCAGCCTAAGGGCCCGAACGTTAGAGGGTGAAAAACTGTTTTTT. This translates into CASSLRARTLEGEKLFF.

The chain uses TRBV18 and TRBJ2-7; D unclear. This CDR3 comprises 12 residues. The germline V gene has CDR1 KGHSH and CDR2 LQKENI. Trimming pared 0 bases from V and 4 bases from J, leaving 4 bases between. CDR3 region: CASSPPTYEQYF. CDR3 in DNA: TGTGCCAGCTCACCACCGACATACGAGCAGTACTTC.

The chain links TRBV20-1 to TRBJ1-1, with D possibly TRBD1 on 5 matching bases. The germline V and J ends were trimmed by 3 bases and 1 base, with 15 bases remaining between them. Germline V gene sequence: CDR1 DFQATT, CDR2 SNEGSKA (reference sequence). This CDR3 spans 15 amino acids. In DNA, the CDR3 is TGCAGTGCTAGTTCTGGCGGGGCCTGGAACACTGAAGCTTTCTTT. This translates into CSASSGGAWNTEAFF.

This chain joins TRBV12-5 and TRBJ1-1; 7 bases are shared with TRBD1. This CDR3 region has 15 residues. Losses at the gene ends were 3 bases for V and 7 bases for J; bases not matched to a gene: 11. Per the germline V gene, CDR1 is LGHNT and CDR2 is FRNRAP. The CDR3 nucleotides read TGTGCTAGTGGTTTATTCGCAGGGGGAGGGGGTGAAGCTTTCTTT. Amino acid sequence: CASGLFAGGGGEAFF.

The CDR3 nucleotides are TGTGCCAGCAGCCAATCAGGGGAGGGAGGCTACACCTTC. Translating gives CASSQSGEGGYTF. V and J are TRBV3-1 (or the pseudogene TRBV3-2) and TRBJ1-2; tentative D call: TRBD1 (6 bases). Per germline, CDR1 LGHDT and CDR2 YNNKEL (reference sequence). The CDR3 is 13 amino acids. The germline V and J ends were trimmed by 2 bases and 8 bases, with 12 bases remaining between them.

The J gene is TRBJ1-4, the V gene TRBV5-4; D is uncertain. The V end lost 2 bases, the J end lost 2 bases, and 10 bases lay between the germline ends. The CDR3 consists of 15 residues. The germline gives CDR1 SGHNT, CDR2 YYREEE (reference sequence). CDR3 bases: TGTGCCAGCAGCTTTGGAATACCCACTAATGAAAAACTGTTTTTT. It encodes CASSFGIPTNEKLFF.

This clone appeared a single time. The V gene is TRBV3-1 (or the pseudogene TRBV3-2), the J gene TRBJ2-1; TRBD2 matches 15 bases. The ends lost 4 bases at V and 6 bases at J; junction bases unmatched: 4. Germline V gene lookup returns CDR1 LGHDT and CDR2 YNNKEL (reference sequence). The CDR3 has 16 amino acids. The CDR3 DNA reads TGTGCCAGCAGCCCCCGGACTAGCGGGAGGGGCAATGAGCAGTTCTTC. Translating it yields CASSPRTSGRGNEQFF.

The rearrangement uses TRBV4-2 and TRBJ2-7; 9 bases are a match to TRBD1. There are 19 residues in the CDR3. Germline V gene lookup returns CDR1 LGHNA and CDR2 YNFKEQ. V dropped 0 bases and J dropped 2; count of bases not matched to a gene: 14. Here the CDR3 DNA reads TGTGCCAGCAGCCAAGAGGTACCGGGACAGGGTAATCCCCCCTACGAGCAGTACTTC. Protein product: CASSQEVPGQGNPPYEQYF.

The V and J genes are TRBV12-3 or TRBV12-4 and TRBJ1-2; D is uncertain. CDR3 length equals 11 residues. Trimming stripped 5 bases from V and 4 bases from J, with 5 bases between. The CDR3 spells CASSPSYGYTF. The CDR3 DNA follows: TGTGCCAGCAGTCCGTCCTATGGCTACACCTTC.

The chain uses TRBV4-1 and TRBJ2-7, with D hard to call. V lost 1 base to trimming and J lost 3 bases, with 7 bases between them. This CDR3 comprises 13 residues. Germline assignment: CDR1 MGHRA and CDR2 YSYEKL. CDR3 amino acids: CASSQVGNYEQYF. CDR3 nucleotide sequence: TGCGCCAGCAGCCAAGTAGGTAACTACGAGCAGTACTTC.

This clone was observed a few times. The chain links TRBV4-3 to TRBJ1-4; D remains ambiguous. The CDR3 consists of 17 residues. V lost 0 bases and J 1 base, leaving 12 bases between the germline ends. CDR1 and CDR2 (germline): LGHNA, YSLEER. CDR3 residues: CASSQDRKGRTNEKLFF. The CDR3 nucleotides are TGCGCCAGCAGCCAAGATAGAAAGGGTAGAACTAATGAAAAACTGTTTTTT.

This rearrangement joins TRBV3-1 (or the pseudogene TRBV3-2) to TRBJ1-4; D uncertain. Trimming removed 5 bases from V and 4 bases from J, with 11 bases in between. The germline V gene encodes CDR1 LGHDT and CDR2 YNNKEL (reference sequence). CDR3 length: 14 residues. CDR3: CASSNAPVNEKLFF. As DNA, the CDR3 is TGTGCCAGCAGCAACGCTCCCGTTAATGAAAAACTGTTTTTT.